The rows below give T cell receptor beta chains drawn from one sample of a study of long-term antiretroviral therapy in people with HIV. This table comes from immunoSEQ multiplex PCR, and its TCRdb copy is limited to in-frame clones, with some not included. The sample comprises 20,000 to 25,000 clones, approximately 91% of which are singletons, and around 6.4% rests with the top ten. The material sequenced was unsorted PBMCs, taken 0.6 years after starting antiretroviral therapy. The receptors were gathered from a man between 60 and 70 years old with HIV. The CDR3 runs from the conserved cysteine through the conserved F or W. The D gene is left open where the match is weak. Rows may omit the clone size; those that give it use once, few, many or a size class.

TRBV7-7	-	-	TRBJ2-5	TGTGCCAGCAGCTCCGGGACACATGTCCAAGAGACCCAGTACTTC	CASSSGTHVQETQYF
TRBV9	-	-	TRBJ2-3	TGTGCCAGCAGAGGGGGCACAGATACGCAGTATTTT	CASRGGTDTQYF
TRBV9	-	-	TRBJ2-1	TGTGCCAGCAGCGTAGTGTCCAGCTCCTACAATGAGCAGTTCTTC	CASSVVSSSYNEQFF
TRBV7-3	-	-	TRBJ2-3	TGTGCCAGCAGCCCCTCAATTAGCGAAGATACGCAGTATTTT	CASSPSISEDTQYF
TRBV13	-	TRBD1	TRBJ1-2	TGTGCCAGCAGCCTCCTCCGGGACAGTAGTGGCTACACCTTC	CASSLLRDSSGYTF
TRBV7-6	-	-	TRBJ1-3	TGTGCCAGCAGCTCCCCTGGAAACACCATATATTTT	CASSSPGNTIYF
TRBV9	-	TRBD1	TRBJ1-3	TGTGCCAGCAGCGCTCCCCTTCTACACCCAGGGGGCTATGGAAACACCATATATTTT	CASSAPLLHPGGYGNTIYF
TRBV14	-	-	TRBJ2-3	TGTGCCAGCAGCCCTCCGAGCACAGATACGCAGTATTTT	CASSPPSTDTQYF
TRBV5-4	-	-	TRBJ2-2	TGTGCCAGCAGCTTGGGTCGGTACACCGGGGAGCTGTTTTTT	CASSLGRYTGELFF
TRBV7-6	few	TRBD2	TRBJ2-1	TGTGCCAGCAGCTTATCTAGCGGGAGAGCCAATGAGCAGTTCTTC	CASSLSSGRANEQFF
TRBV5-1	-	-	TRBJ2-7	TGCGCCAGCAGCTTATACTTTGACGAGCAGTACTTC	CASSLYFDEQYF
TRBV7-9	-	-	TRBJ2-5	TGTGCCAGCAGCTTTCCCGGGCTTTCTAGGAGGGTCGAGACCCAGTACTTC	CASSFPGLSRRVETQYF
TRBV5-1	-	TRBD1	TRBJ1-4	TGCGCCAGCAGCGCCAGGACGACAGGGGCTAATGAAAAACTGTTTTTT	CASSARTTGANEKLFF
TRBV5-1	-	TRBD2	TRBJ2-5	TGCGCCAGCAGCTTTAGCGGGGGATACCAAGAGACCCAGTACTTC	CASSFSGGYQETQYF
TRBV7-9	-	TRBD1	TRBJ2-7	TGTGCCAGCAGCTCGGCCCCGGGACAGGGGGCTTACGAGCAGTACTTC	CASSSAPGQGAYEQYF
TRBV15	-	-	TRBJ2-3	TGTGCCACCAGCAGAGATTTCCGGGGGAGGATCACAGATACGCAGTATTTT	CATSRDFRGRITDTQYF
TRBV27	-	-	TRBJ2-1	TGTGCCAGCAGTCCCCCTTTTGTGGAGAGGTACAATGAGCAGTTCTTC	CASSPPFVERYNEQFF
TRBV6-5	-	-	TRBJ1-2	TGTGCCAGCAGTTCCGGACGACTCTATGGCTACACCTTC	CASSSGRLYGYTF
TRBV5-1	-	TRBD1	TRBJ2-3	TGCGCCAGCAGCCTCGGGGCTTGGACAGGGAGGTTGACAGATACGCAGTATTTT	CASSLGAWTGRLTDTQYF
TRBV4-1	-	TRBD1	TRBJ1-2	TGCGCCAGCAGCCATCCACTTCAGGGGGCGCTTGGCTACACCTTC	CASSHPLQGALGYTF
TRBV5-1	-	TRBD1	TRBJ2-5	TGCGCCAGCAACCTCCAGGGGGCGCCCCAAGAGACCCAGTACTTC	CASNLQGAPQETQYF
TRBV5-6	once	-	TRBJ1-4	TGTGCCAGCAGCCAAGACAGCTTTAATGAAAAACTGTTTTTT	CASSQDSFNEKLFF
TRBV2	-	-	TRBJ1-3	TGTGCCAGCAGTGAAGAGTCTGGAAACACCATATATTTT	CASSEESGNTIYF
TRBV2	few	TRBD2	TRBJ2-7	TGTGCCAGCAGTGAACGGACTAGCCGTTCGCACGAGCAGTACTTC	CASSERTSRSHEQYF
TRBV27	-	TRBD2	TRBJ2-5	TGTGCCAGCAGTTTGCGGGGGGATGGAGAGACCCAGTACTTC	CASSLRGDGETQYF
TRBV4-2	-	-	TRBJ1-3	TGTGCCAGCAGCCAAGCGGGGACGGAAGGAAACACCATATATTTT	CASSQAGTEGNTIYF
TRBV7-2	few	-	TRBJ2-7	TGTGCCAGCAGCTCGCAAACAGGGCGTCTGCAGTACTTC	CASSSQTGRLQYF
TRBV7-2	-	TRBD1	TRBJ1-3	TGTGCCAGCAGCTCATTCGGAGGGACAGATCTATTT	CASSSFGGTDLF
TRBV27	-	TRBD1	TRBJ1-1	TGTGCCAGCAGTCAAGGGGGCGGCTGGGACACTGAAGCTTTCTTT	CASSQGGGWDTEAFF
TRBV2	-	TRBD1	TRBJ1-2	TGTGCCAGCCAGACAGGGGTTGACTATGGCTACACCTTC	CASQTGVDYGYTF
TRBV2	-	-	TRBJ1-2	TGTGCCAGCAGTTCCCGCGCAGCCGGTTGGTATGGCTACACCTTC	CASSSRAAGWYGYTF
TRBV11-3	-	TRBD1	TRBJ2-7	TGTGCCAGCAGCGTAGGCCCGACAGGGGACTACGAGCAGTACTTC	CASSVGPTGDYEQYF
TRBV4-2	-	TRBD2	TRBJ2-2	TGTGCCAGCAGCCAAGATCACGGACTAGCGGGAGGGCGGGGCGGGGAGCTGTTTTTT	CASSQDHGLAGGRGGELFF
TRBV27	-	-	TRBJ2-5	TGTGCCAGCAGTTTATACAGGTCAGATGTGACCCAGTACTTC	CASSLYRSDVTQYF
TRBV2	-	-	TRBJ1-2	TGTGCCAGCAGTGAATGGGGGCTCGGTGGCTACACCTTC	CASSEWGLGGYTF
TRBV11-2	-	-	TRBJ2-7	TGTGCCAGCAGCTTAGTGACGGGGTCCTACGAGCAGTACTTC	CASSLVTGSYEQYF
TRBV19	-	-	TRBJ2-1	TGTGCCAGTAGGTTACAGGATCGGTACAATGAGCAGTTCTTC	CASRLQDRYNEQFF
TRBV29-1	-	-	TRBJ1-2	TGCAGCGTCGACGGAGGAGGGCGCAACTATGGCTACACCTTC	CSVDGGGRNYGYTF
TRBV5-1	once	TRBD2	TRBJ2-1	TGCGCCAGCAGCTTGTTTGGTCCGGGGGGGGACTACAATGAGCAGTTCTTC	CASSLFGPGGDYNEQFF
TRBV7-7	-	TRBD2	TRBJ2-1	TGTGCTAGCAGCTTAGCGGGTCCTTACAATGAGCAGTTCTTC	CASSLAGPYNEQFF
TRBV29-1	-	-	TRBJ1-2	TGCAGCGTATGGACGGGGAGCTACACCTTC	CSVWTGSYTF
TRBV9	-	-	TRBJ2-1	TGTGCCAGCAGCGTAGCTACAGAGAGTGTGGATGAGCAGTTCTTC	CASSVATESVDEQFF
TRBV19	-	-	TRBJ1-3	TGTGCCAGTAGTATTGAAGGAAACACCATATATTTT	CASSIEGNTIYF
TRBV28	-	-	TRBJ1-2	TGTGCCAGCGGCCGCGGAGGGAACTATGGCTACACCTTC	CASGRGGNYGYTF
TRBV5-1	-	-	TRBJ1-1	TGCGCCAGCAGCTTGGCGGGGGGCTGGGACACTGAAGCTTTCTTT	CASSLAGGWDTEAFF
TRBV10-1	few	TRBD1	TRBJ1-1	TGCGCCATCGTCCCGGGACAGGGTACGAACACTGAAGCTTTCTTT	CAIVPGQGTNTEAFF
TRBV7-8	-	-	TRBJ2-1	TGTGCCAGCAGCTTAGTTGGAGGGTTGAATGAGCAGTTCTTC	CASSLVGGLNEQFF
TRBV19	-	TRBD2	TRBJ2-1	TGTGCCAGTAGTAGTCGCCGACTAGCGGGAAGCCCAAACCGCTACAATGAGCAGTTCTTC	CASSSRRLAGSPNRYNEQFF
TRBV7-2	-	-	TRBJ2-7	TGTGCCAGCACGCGGGGACCGACCTACGAGCAGTACTTC	CASTRGPTYEQYF
TRBV29-1	-	TRBD1	TRBJ1-1	TGCAGCGTACGACAGGGGGCCTATGCAGAAGCTTTCTTT	CSVRQGAYAEAFF
TRBV9	-	-	TRBJ2-3	TGTGCCAGCAGCGTAGCTGGGGCCACTAGCACAGATACGCAGTATTTT	CASSVAGATSTDTQYF
TRBV27	-	TRBD1	TRBJ2-5	TGTGCCAGCACCAATACCAGACAGGGAAGGAAGACCCAGTACTTC	CASTNTRQGRKTQYF
TRBV27	-	-	TRBJ2-1	TGTGCCAGCACCCGGGGAGGGGGCGTTTTAGGGCCCCAGTTCTTC	CASTRGGGVLGPQFF